The rows below give T cell receptor beta chains drawn from one sample of a study of T cell clonotyping in hematopoietic cell transplantation. Measured with immunoSEQ multiplex PCR; TCRdb has only the in-frame clones, and not every one. Of 30,000 or so clones in the sample, more than 60% were seen once. Sample: peripheral blood mononuclear cells, taken before stem cell transplant. Receptors originate from a woman aged 25 to 45 with chronic myeloid leukemia. Some clones in this sample may be carry-over from other donors' samples. Each CDR3 is given with its conserved first and last residue. D genes are given only for firm matches. Rows give clone size only sometimes, using once, few, many, or a class for an expanded clone.

size | J | D | V | DNA | CDR3
few | TRBJ1-1 | . | TRBV5-4 | TGTGCCAGCAACTTGTTTGACCGAGGCACTGAAGCTTTCTTT | CASNLFDRGTEAFF
. | TRBJ2-2 | . | TRBV30 | TGTGCCTGGAGTGTATGGAACGGCGGGGAGCTGTTTTTT | CAWSVWNGGELFF
. | TRBJ2-5 | . | TRBV7-7 | TGTGCTAGCAGCTTGGGGCTAGCGGAGACCCAGTACTTC | CASSLGLAETQYF
. | TRBJ2-2 | . | TRBV29-1 | TGCAGCGTTGGACCCCGGTCCAACACCGGGGAGCTGTTTTTT | CSVGPRSNTGELFF
. | TRBJ1-6 | . | TRBV30 | TGTGCCTGGATTCAGGGGCGAAATTCACCCCTCCACTTT | CAWIQGRNSPLHF
. | TRBJ2-5 | . | TRBV7-9 | TGTGCCAGCAGCCCCTCGCATCGGGGGACGAAGTACTTC | CASSPSHRGTKYF
. | TRBJ1-1 | . | TRBV6-1 | TGTGCCAGCAGTGGTAAACAGGGAACTGAAGCTTTCTTT | CASSGKQGTEAFF
. | TRBJ2-7 | . | TRBV9 | TGTGCCAGCAGCGTAGGAGAGTTCTACGAGCAGTACTTC | CASSVGEFYEQYF
. | TRBJ1-6 | . | TRBV5-1 | TGCGCCAGCAGCTCACTAGCAACGGGCAATTCACCCCTCCACTTT | CASSSLATGNSPLHF
once | TRBJ2-5 | . | TRBV7-6 | TGTGCCAGCAGCGAGAATTGGGGAGAGACCCAGTACTTC | CASSENWGETQYF
few | TRBJ1-2 | . | TRBV5-4 | TGTGCCAGCAGCCGACAAGGCGCATACTATGGCTACACCTTC | CASSRQGAYYGYTF
. | TRBJ1-5 | . | TRBV4-2 | TGTGCCAGCAGCCAAACAGGGAATCAGCCCCAGCATTTT | CASSQTGNQPQHF
. | TRBJ1-2 | . | TRBV5-6 | TGTGCCAGCAGCTTATACGGGAAAGGTTTAGGCTACACCTTC | CASSLYGKGLGYTF
once | TRBJ2-2 | . | TRBV25-1 | TGTGCCAGCAGTGACCCTAGGGGGACCGGGGAGCTGTTTTTT | CASSDPRGTGELFF
. | TRBJ2-7 | . | TRBV27 | TGTGCCAGCAGTTTATCTGGGGCCTACGAGCAGTACTTC | CASSLSGAYEQYF
. | TRBJ2-3 | TRBD2 | TRBV29-1 | TGCAGCGCCCAGCGGGGGGGTATCACAGATACGCAGTATTTT | CSAQRGGITDTQYF
. | TRBJ2-1 | . | TRBV9 | TGTGCCAGCGCCCAGGGGCCAAACAATGAGCAGTTCTTC | CASAQGPNNEQFF
. | TRBJ1-2 | . | TRBV19 | TGTGCCAGTAGCAAAGGCGGGGAAAGTAACTATGGCTACACCTTC | CASSKGGESNYGYTF
. | TRBJ2-2 | . | TRBV30 | TGTGCCTGCGATGGGGGGAGGCCCACCGGGGAGCTGTTTTTT | CACDGGRPTGELFF
. | TRBJ1-1 | . | TRBV5-6 | TGTGCCAGCACCTGGGGGGGGTGGACTGAAGCTTTCTTT | CASTWGGWTEAFF
. | TRBJ1-5 | . | TRBV30 | TGTGCCTGGAGTGTGAGGGGGAATCAGCCCCAGCATTTT | CAWSVRGNQPQHF
once | TRBJ1-2 | TRBD1 | TRBV30 | TGTGCCTTTGTACAGGGGTCCGGTGGCTACACCTTC | CAFVQGSGGYTF
once | TRBJ1-2 | . | TRBV12-5 | TGTGCTAGTGGCCCCTCCGGAACAGGGCGGGGCTACACCTTC | CASGPSGTGRGYTF
. | TRBJ1-2 | . | TRBV28 | TGTGCCAGCATTCCCGCAGGCCGAGAACTACATCCCTATGGCTACACCTTC | CASIPAGRELHPYGYTF
few | TRBJ1-2 | . | TRBV9 | TGTGCCAGCAGCGTAGATGAGGGCTATGGCTACACCTTC | CASSVDEGYGYTF
few | TRBJ1-5 | . | TRBV9 | TGTGCCAGCAGCCCAACCTGGGGCAATACGCCCCAGCATTTT | CASSPTWGNTPQHF
. | TRBJ1-2 | . | TRBV4-3 | TGCGCCAGCAGCCAAGAACTTCTCCGGCAGCCTGGTAACTATGGCTACACCTTC | CASSQELLRQPGNYGYTF
. | TRBJ1-1 | . | TRBV5-4 | TGTGCCAGCAGCTTGGAGGTGACAGGGAACACTGAAGCTTTCTTT | CASSLEVTGNTEAFF
. | TRBJ1-6 | . | TRBV5-1 | TGCGCCAGCAGCTTCGGAGGGGGGATTACGGATTCACCCCTCCACTTT | CASSFGGGITDSPLHF
. | TRBJ2-1 | TRBD2 | TRBV6-5 | TGTGCCAGCAGTTACGTACCTGGCGGGGGGGCCGGTGAGCAGTTCTTC | CASSYVPGGGAGEQFF
. | TRBJ2-5 | . | TRBV5-1 | TGCGCCAGCAGCTTTACAGTTAAAGAGACCCAGTACTTC | CASSFTVKETQYF
few | TRBJ2-5 | . | TRBV5-1 | TGCGCCAGCAGCTTCCAGCCCGCTCAAGAGACCCAGTACTTC | CASSFQPAQETQYF
. | TRBJ1-6 | . | TRBV27 | TGTGCCAGCAGTTCGATGAGCTCCTATAATTCACCCCTCCACTTT | CASSSMSSYNSPLHF
once | TRBJ2-1 | TRBD1 | TRBV10-2 | TGCGCCAGTAAAAACAGGGGCTCCTACAATGAGCAGTTCTTC | CASKNRGSYNEQFF
. | TRBJ2-2 | . | TRBV12-5 | TGTGCTAGTGGAAACGGGATACTGGCGTCCGGGGAGCTGTTTTTT | CASGNGILASGELFF
few | TRBJ1-2 | . | TRBV19 | TGTGCCAGTAGTATCGAGGGGCGAGGCTACACCTTC | CASSIEGRGYTF
. | TRBJ1-4 | TRBD1 | TRBV2 | TGTGCCGGAAGACCCGGGACAGGGGTTGAAAAACTGTTTTTT | CAGRPGTGVEKLFF
once | TRBJ1-6 | TRBD1 | TRBV19 | TGTGCCAGTAGTCTTGACAGGGTGGTTTCACCCCTCCACTTT | CASSLDRVVSPLHF
. | TRBJ2-3 | . | TRBV5-1 | TGCGCCAGCAGGGCAGGGGGGGCTAGCACAGATACGCAGTATTTT | CASRAGGASTDTQYF
. | TRBJ1-2 | . | TRBV7-2 | TGTGCCAGCAGACGAGGACAGAGCTATGGCTACACCTTC | CASRRGQSYGYTF
. | TRBJ1-3 | . | TRBV6-1 | TGTGCCAGCAGTGCCCCGACAGCCCTATCATCTGGAAACACCATATATTTT | CASSAPTALSSGNTIYF
. | TRBJ1-2 | . | TRBV4-2 | TGTGCCAGCAGCCAGGCAGGGATAGGGGCTAACTATGGCTACACCTTC | CASSQAGIGANYGYTF
few | TRBJ1-1 | . | TRBV21-1 | TGTGCCAGCGGGGGGCGATCCACTGAAGCTTTCTTT | CASGGRSTEAFF
. | TRBJ2-3 | TRBD2 | TRBV7-2 | TGTGCCAGCAGCACGTCCCCAGCGGGGGCCAGCACAGATACGCAGTATTTT | CASSTSPAGASTDTQYF
. | TRBJ1-6 | TRBD1 | TRBV19 | TGTGCCAGTAGTGTTGACAGGGGGTCAGGTTCACCCCTCCACTTT | CASSVDRGSGSPLHF
. | TRBJ1-5 | TRBD1 | TRBV28 | TGTGCCAGCAGTGTCTCCGGGACAGGTTATCAGCCCCAGCATTTT | CASSVSGTGYQPQHF
. | TRBJ2-2 | TRBD1 | TRBV25-1 | TGTGCCAGCCGACAGGGGCGAAACACCGGGGAGCTGTTTTTT | CASRQGRNTGELFF
. | TRBJ1-1 | TRBD1 | TRBV25-1 | TGTGCCAGCGCCGAGACAGGGTGGACTGAAGCTTTCTTT | CASAETGWTEAFF
. | TRBJ1-6 | . | TRBV2 | TGTGCCAGCAGAGCCGACAGGAATTCACCCCTCCACTTT | CASRADRNSPLHF
once | TRBJ2-5 | . | TRBV7-2 | TGTGCCAGCAGCCTCGGACAGCAAGAGACCCAGTACTTC | CASSLGQQETQYF
. | TRBJ1-5 | . | TRBV27 | TGTGCCAGCATGAAAGGAGGCAATCAGCCCCAGCATTTT | CASMKGGNQPQHF
. | TRBJ1-3 | . | TRBV7-8 | TGTGCCAGCAGCTTCCGTGACACCATATATTTT | CASSFRDTIYF
. | TRBJ1-2 | TRBD1 | TRBV30 | TGTGCCTGGAGCCTCGGGACAGGGTCCTTCGATGGCTACACCTTC | CAWSLGTGSFDGYTF
. | TRBJ1-2 | . | TRBV7-9 | TGTGCCAGCAGCTTAGAACTTAACTATGGCTACACCTTC | CASSLELNYGYTF
. | TRBJ1-5 | . | TRBV11-2 | TGTGCCAGCAGCTTAGGGGCGCCTGGGCAGCCCCAGCATTTT | CASSLGAPGQPQHF
. | TRBJ2-1 | TRBD1 | TRBV15 | TGTGCCACCAGCAGAGAGACAGGGGTGAGAGATGAGCAGTTCTTC | CATSRETGVRDEQFF
few | TRBJ2-3 | . | TRBV5-1 | TGCGCCAGCAGCTCCTCGGGGGATACGCAGTATTTT | CASSSSGDTQYF
. | TRBJ2-5 | TRBD1 | TRBV5-8 | TGTGCCAGCAGCTTGGTGGGTAGAGGGGGCCGGGAGACCCAGTACTTC | CASSLVGRGGRETQYF
. | TRBJ2-3 | . | TRBV4-3 | TGCGCCAGCAGCCAAGCCGCCTGGGGAGTCCCAGATACGCAGTATTTT | CASSQAAWGVPDTQYF
. | TRBJ2-7 | . | TRBV6-5 | TGTGCCAGCAGTTACACTCCCGGGCCCGGGTACGAGCAGTACTTC | CASSYTPGPGYEQYF